The sample holds a few counts of the clone carrying this T cell receptor beta chain. Its antigen is unidentified. One end of the junction is discordant with germline, which a read error may explain. These data belong to a study of vaccination and CD4 T cells after COVID-19. Study context: Drawing of post-COVID samples took place a median 101 days after diagnosis (range 35 to 161). Samples were taken after vaccination, a median of around 78 days after dose two, with a range of 14 to 241.

CDR3 length equals 12 residues. At the Johns Hopkins FTIC core, DNA taken from cultured CD4+ T cells was sequenced by way of the Oncomine TCR Beta short-read assay. TCRdb used MiXCR to reprocess the PCR reads, holding one entry per CDR3 protein. Of roughly 4,800 distinct CDR3 sequences listed, 20% to 25% are singletons. Treatment reported: roughly 10-day PBMC culture with coronavirus spike peptide pools or control peptides (ViraFEST assay). This rearrangement joins TRBV12-3 or TRBV12-4 to TRBJ1-2, with 7 bases fitting TRBD1. This TCR was recovered from a human donor who had recovered from COVID-19. What was sequenced was CD4+ T cells from blood, cultured in vitro. CDR3 in amino acids: CASSRGQGVWAF. As DNA, the CDR3 is TGTGCCAGCAGTCGCGGGCAGGGGGTGTGGGCCTTC.